Presented here are 20 T cell receptor beta chains from one specimen sequenced in a study of blood T cell repertoires in COVID-19. The table came from immunoSEQ multiplex PCR; TCRdb's copy has only in-frame clones and leaves some out. The sample includes about 100,000 clones, around 88% seen only once; the top ten take 5%. The sequenced sample consisted of peripheral blood. These receptors were taken from a human donor in a cohort sampled during active COVID-19.

The chain carries TRBV7-2 and TRBJ1-5; TRBD1 matches at 9 bases. V shed 5 bases, J shed 6 bases, and the junction held 8 bases outside the gene matches. The CDR3 totals 15 residues. Germline lookup yields CDR1 SGHTA and CDR2 FQGNSA. CDR3 sequence: CASSVRDRESQPQHF. CDR3 DNA sequence: TGTGCCAGCAGCGTTCGGGACAGGGAGTCTCAGCCCCAGCATTTT.

For this clone: Sequence at one end of the junction differs from germline and may be a read error. The chain is built from TRBV9 and TRBJ2-5; the match to TRBD2 covers 16 bases. The germline V gene encodes CDR1 SGDLS and CDR2 YYNGEE. This CDR3 is built from 13 residues. CDR3 bases: TGTGCCAGCAGCGAGGGGACTAGCGGGAGGGCCGACTTC. Amino acids: CASSEGTSGRADF.

The V gene is TRBV5-1, the J gene TRBJ2-2; 7 bases fit TRBD2. Germline CDR1 reads SGHRS; CDR2 reads YFSETQ. Germline trimming cut 1 base from V and 4 bases from J; bases unmatched to any gene: 10. This CDR3 region has 17 residues. The CDR3 bases are TGCGCCAGCAGCTTGAGCCGGGGACGCGGGAGCACCGGGGAGCTGTTTTTT. Translated: CASSLSRGRGSTGELFF.

This clone was observed a handful of times. This chain uses TRBV15 with TRBJ1-1; D is possibly TRBD1 (6 bases). The CDR3 runs to 15 residues. The V gene lost 1 base and the J gene lost 5 bases, with 14 bases spanning the gap. CDR1 and CDR2 (germline): LNHNV, YYDKDF (reference sequence). This CDR3 reads CATSRAPGGGTEAFF. DNA of the CDR3: TGTGCCACCAGCAGAGCGCCGGGAGGGGGGACTGAAGCTTTCTTT.

The chain recombines TRBV3-1 (or the pseudogene TRBV3-2) with TRBJ2-4; 8 nucleotides agree with TRBD1. The CDR3 totals 16 residues. Germline V gene data show CDR1 as LGHDT and CDR2 as YNNKEL (reference sequence). V gave up 3 bases and J gave up 0 bases; unmatched junction bases: 4. The CDR3 DNA sequence: TGTGCCAGCAGCCACATACAGGGGGTAGCCAAAAACATTCAGTACTTC. Translated: CASSHIQGVAKNIQYF.

The chain recombines TRBV11-2 with TRBJ1-3; 7 positions match TRBD1. Unmatched junction bases numbered 8, after V lost 1 base and J lost 2 bases. The CDR3 totals 17 residues. The V gene's germline CDR1 is SGHAT and CDR2 FQNNGV. DNA of the CDR3: TGTGCCAGCAGCTTAGCATCAGTGGGACAGCCTGGAAACACCATATATTTT. This gives the protein CASSLASVGQPGNTIYF.

The chain employs TRBV13 and TRBJ1-5; no reliable D call. CDR3 length equals 12 residues. V was shortened by 3 bases and J by 4 bases, with 4 bases between the two germline ends. Germline CDR1 reads PRHDT; CDR2 reads FYEKMQ (reference sequence). The CDR3 sequence: CASSFRNQPQHF. In DNA, the CDR3 is TGTGCCAGCAGCTTTAGAAATCAGCCCCAGCATTTT.

In its sample, this clone was seen once. The chain couples TRBV5-6 to TRBJ1-1; 10 positions agree with TRBD1. The CDR3 spans 15 residues. Germline values: CDR1 SGHDT, CDR2 YYEEEE. After removal of 4 bases from V and 5 bases from J, the junction contained 8 bases not matched to a gene. CDR3 in amino acids: CASSDRTGGLTEAFF. The CDR3 DNA reads as TGTGCCAGCAGCGATAGGACAGGGGGGTTGACTGAAGCTTTCTTT.

This chain connects TRBV21-1 to TRBJ2-1; the D call in the table, TRBD2, was not verified against the DNA. TRBV21-1 is recorded as a pseudogene. This CDR3 region has 13 residues. The CDR3 coding sequence is TGTGCCAGCAGCAAAGATTATTTAAATGAGCAGTTCTTC. The encoded protein is CASSKDYLNEQFF.

CDR3 DNA sequence: TGTGCCAGCAGTTTGGGAGGGTACGGCTACACCTTC. Translation gives CASSLGGYGYTF. The chain employs TRBV28 and TRBJ1-2; no clear D gene. This CDR3 has 12 residues. Between the trimmed V and J ends, which lost 3 bases and 8 bases, there was a span of 10 bases. Germline V gene sequence: CDR1 MDHEN, CDR2 SYDVKM.

The sample holds one count of this clone. The chain has TRBV27 and TRBJ1-4; D is possibly TRBD1 (5 bases). With 6 bases removed from V and 5 bases from J, the gap between germline ends came to 7 bases. Per germline, CDR1 MNHEY and CDR2 SMNVEV (reference sequence). The CDR3 covers 12 residues. CDR3 in amino acids: CASSNRNEKLFF. In nucleotides, the CDR3 is TGTGCCAGCAGCAACAGGAATGAAAAACTGTTTTTT.

The J gene is TRBJ1-1, the V gene TRBV30; D not certain. The CDR3 runs to 13 residues. The V and J ends lost 0 bases and 6 bases respectively, with 11 bases between them. CDR1 and CDR2 (germline): GTSNPN, SVGIG (reference sequence). In nucleotides, the CDR3 is TGTGCCTGGAGTGTTAGGAGTCGGGCTGAAGCTTTCTTT. It translates to CAWSVRSRAEAFF.

The V gene is TRBV6-1, the J gene TRBJ2-6; 8 bases align to TRBD1. The CDR3 is 18 amino acids. Trimming took 4 bases from V and 0 from J; bases not matched to a gene: 8. From germline, CDR1 is MNHNS and CDR2 SASEGT. In DNA form, the CDR3 reads TGTGCCAGCAGTGTATCCGGGACAGGAAGCTCTGGGGCCAACGTCCTGACTTTC. This encodes CASSVSGTGSSGANVLTF.

The chain combines TRBV28 with TRBJ2-1; perhaps TRBD1 as D (5 bases). CDR3 length equals 17 residues. Germline values: CDR1 MDHEN, CDR2 SYDVKM. Deletions cut 1 base from V and 6 bases from J, with 19 bases between. CDR3 loop: CASSLSSGFPFGNEQFF. The CDR3 DNA reads as TGTGCCAGCAGTTTATCGTCAGGGTTCCCGTTTGGCAATGAGCAGTTCTTC.

V usage is TRBV19 and J usage is TRBJ2-1, with 7 bases aligning to TRBD1. CDR1 and CDR2 (germline): LNHDA, SQIVND (reference sequence). V trimming: 10 bases; J trimming: 0 bases; junction bases outside the gene matches: 9. CDR3 size: 15 residues. Here the CDR3 reads CATCSDRASYNEQFF. CDR3 nucleotides: TGTGCCACGTGCTCCGACAGGGCCTCCTACAATGAGCAGTTCTTC.

This sequence joins TRBV19 and TRBJ2-1, with D tentatively TRBD2 (7 bases). This CDR3 comprises 16 residues. Trimming stripped 5 bases from V and 0 bases from J, with 14 bases between. The germline CDR1 and CDR2 sequences are LNHDA and SQIVND (reference sequence). The CDR3: CASSRLADSSYNEQFF. CDR3 in DNA: TGTGCCAGTAGTCGCCTAGCGGACAGCTCCTACAATGAGCAGTTCTTC.

This clone was picked up one time. V usage is TRBV28 and J usage is TRBJ2-7; 8 nucleotides match TRBD1. The V segment lost 6 bases and the J segment 7 bases; nucleotides outside the gene matches: 5. The CDR3 length is 12 residues. Germline loops: CDR1 MDHEN, CDR2 SYDVKM. The CDR3 loop reads CASRGQASEQYF. The DNA for the CDR3 is TGTGCCAGCAGGGGACAGGCCTCGGAGCAGTACTTC.

The chain carries TRBV27 and TRBJ2-3, with D maybe TRBD2 (5 bases). Germline V gene sequence: CDR1 MNHEY, CDR2 SMNVEV (reference sequence). The V end was cut by 5 bases, the J end by 1 base, with 16 bases between. The CDR3 runs to 16 residues. CDR3 amino acids: CASSPGGGQGTDTQYF. The DNA for the CDR3 is TGTGCCAGCAGTCCCGGAGGCGGCCAAGGCACAGATACGCAGTATTTT.

The chain carries TRBV6-5 and TRBJ1-6; 7 bases fit TRBD1. Trimming cost V 2 bases and J 9 bases; bases outside gene matches: 7. Germline V CDR1 and CDR2: MNHEY, SVGAGI. This CDR3 has 15 amino acids. The CDR3 protein is CASSYSYRGSSPLHF. CDR3 DNA sequence: TGTGCCAGCAGTTACAGTTACAGGGGATCTTCACCCCTCCACTTT.

V gene TRBV18 combines with J gene TRBJ2-7; D perhaps matches TRBD2 (6 bases). V gave up 0 bases and J gave up 1 base, with 13 bases separating them. The CDR3 is 16 residues long. CDR1 is KGHSH and CDR2 is LQKENI in the germline V gene. The CDR3 bases are TGTGCCAGCTCACCACCGAACGGGAGTAAATCCTACGAGCAGTACTTC. Its protein is CASSPPNGSKSYEQYF.